One and the same sample provided the 20 T cell receptor beta chains below, sequenced in a study of regulatory T cells in long-lasting Graves disease. According to the study, TCR beta libraries were built with iRepertoire HTBI primers and CDR3-region Arm-PCR. TCRdb reprocessed the multiplex PCR reads with MiXCR, giving one entry per CDR3 protein. The sample shows fewer than 550,000 distinct CDR3 sequences, around 16% of them seen only once. The time point denotes: newly diagnosed GD, antithyroid drugs for less than 3 months. From RNA extracted from PBMCs, the TCR library was made. This same sample was also part of a study on T cells in Graves' hyperthyroidism and ophthalmopathy.

The input for sequencing was peripheral blood mononuclear cells (PBMCs), taken at new diagnosis, from a patient treated with antithyroid drugs. These receptor sequences come from a woman aged 35-65 years with Graves disease.

The gene calls are TRBV27 and TRBJ2-3; 7 bases match TRBD1. Trimming cost V 0 bases and J 3 bases; bases outside gene matches: 6. The CDR3 loop spans 16 amino acids. Per germline, CDR1 MNHEY and CDR2 SMNVEV (reference sequence). The DNA of the CDR3 is TGTGCCAGCAGTTTATCGGCAACAGGGGTGACAGATACGCAGTATTTT. Its translation: CASSLSATGVTDTQYF.

This chain connects TRBV6-5 to TRBJ1-5, with 11 bases identical to TRBD1. CDR1 and CDR2 from the germline V gene are MNHEY and SVGAGI. J was trimmed by 2 bases and V by 2 bases; bases with no gene match: 8. This CDR3 comprises 18 residues. As DNA, the CDR3 is TGTGCCAGCAGTTACGGGACAGGGGGGATGAGCGGCAATCAGCCCCAGCATTTT. This encodes CASSYGTGGMSGNQPQHF.

This clonotype was counted between two and nine times. The J gene is TRBJ1-5, the V gene TRBV20-1, with a tentative D call TRBD1 (5 bases). The germline gives CDR1 DFQATT, CDR2 SNEGSKA (reference sequence). This CDR3 is 17 amino acids long. Trimming took off 3 bases at V and 0 bases at J, with 18 bases between the two ends. The DNA for the CDR3 is TGCAGTGCTAGTCATCCGGGGCGGGTGGGTAGCAATCAGCCCCAGCATTTT. It is translated as CSASHPGRVGSNQPQHF.

There are many counts of this clonotype. The CDR3 loop reads CAWTTVQGRGTEAFF. Written as DNA, the CDR3 is TGTGCCTGGACTACGGTACAGGGAAGGGGGACTGAAGCTTTCTTT. The chain has TRBV30 and TRBJ1-1; possibly TRBD1 for D (6 bases). Germline V gives CDR1 GTSNPN, CDR2 SVGIG (reference sequence). This CDR3 is 15 amino acids long. V dropped 4 bases and J dropped 5 bases, with 20 bases sitting between them.

On this clonotype: A far larger clone differs by one base, so this is likely a read error. V usage is TRBV28 and J usage is TRBJ1-1; the D gene is possibly TRBD1 (6 bases). This CDR3 contains 15 residues. Germline V gene sequence: CDR1 MDHEN, CDR2 SYDVKM. In DNA form, the CDR3 reads TGTGCCAGCAGCCCATTAGGGGGGTCTGTGACTGGAGCTTTCTTT. It encodes CASSPLGGSVTGAFF.

At least ten counts were recorded for this clonotype. The V gene is TRBV20-1, the J gene TRBJ2-7, with TRBD2 identical over 10 bases. The CDR3 is 13 amino acids. Germline trimming cut 6 bases from V and 2 bases from J; bases unmatched to any gene: 4. Germline CDR1 is DFQATT and CDR2 is SNEGSKA (reference sequence). The CDR3, as DNA: TGCAGTGCCCTAAGCGGGGGGGCCTACGAGCAGTACTTC. Its translation is CSALSGGAYEQYF.

This clonotype was detected ten times or more. V usage is TRBV12-5 and J usage is TRBJ1-5; no clear D. With 0 bases removed from V and 0 bases from J, the gap between germline ends came to 12 bases. The CDR3 loop spans 17 amino acids. Germline V lookup: CDR1 LGHNT, CDR2 FRNRAP. The chain's CDR3 is CASGLVMSAVSNQPQHF. CDR3 DNA: TGTGCTAGTGGTTTGGTAATGTCAGCCGTTAGCAATCAGCCCCAGCATTTT. Full variable domain (outside the CDR3, taken from reference TRBV12-5 and TRBJ1-5): DARVTQTPRHKVTEMGQEVTMRCQPILGHNTVFWYRQTMMQGLELLAYFRNRAPLDDSGMPKDRFSAEMPDATLATLKIQPSEPRDSAVYFCASGLVMSAVSNQPQHFGDGTRLSIL.

The sample holds many counts of this clonotype. The V and J genes are TRBV29-1 and TRBJ1-1; tentatively, D is TRBD1 (5 bases). V was cut by 4 bases and J by 7 bases, with 10 bases left in between. CDR3 length: 11 residues. Germline V gene data show CDR1 as SQVTM and CDR2 as ANQGSEA. DNA of the CDR3: TGCAGCGTTGGGGGGGGGGGTGAAGCTTTCTTT. This sequence encodes CSVGGGGEAFF.

This clonotype has just a few counts. This chain links TRBV19 with TRBJ2-7; 7 nucleotides line up with TRBD1. V shed 3 bases, J shed 6 bases, and the junction held 5 bases outside the gene matches. CDR3 length: 13 amino acids. Germline CDR1 is LNHDA and CDR2 is SQIVND (reference sequence). CDR3 in amino acids: CASSMMGQREQYF. In DNA form, the CDR3 reads TGTGCCAGTAGTATGATGGGACAGCGCGAGCAGTACTTC.

The chain uses TRBV19 and TRBJ1-5; D unclear. Germline V CDR1 and CDR2: LNHDA, SQIVND (reference sequence). With 6 bases removed from V and 0 bases from J, the gap between germline ends came to 12 bases. The CDR3 runs to 15 residues. CDR3 DNA sequence: TGTGCCAGTAGGGTTTTCGGGTTTAGCAATCAGCCCCAGCATTTT. Its translation is CASRVFGFSNQPQHF.

This clonotype appeared a few times. The chain uses TRBV20-1 and TRBJ2-3; 9 bases align to TRBD2. CDR1 is DFQATT, CDR2 SNEGSKA, per germline (reference sequence). There are 14 residues in the CDR3. V lost 2 bases to trimming and J lost 4 bases; unmatched junction nucleotides: 4. The chain's CDR3 is CSARLAGGSDTQYF. DNA of the CDR3: TGCAGTGCTAGATTGGCGGGGGGGTCAGATACGCAGTATTTT.

V gene TRBV4-1 combines with J gene TRBJ1-5, with D unclear. This CDR3 contains 15 residues. The V gene's germline CDR1 is MGHRA and CDR2 YSYEKL. V dropped 0 bases and J dropped 2 bases, with 8 bases sitting between them. CDR3 DNA sequence: TGCGCCAGCAGCCAAGATCGGGATCGCAATCAGCCCCAGCATTTT. This encodes CASSQDRDRNQPQHF.

The rearrangement uses TRBV10-3 and TRBJ2-1; D gene ambiguous. This CDR3 spans 15 amino acids. The germline gives CDR1 ENHRY, CDR2 SYGVKD. V lost 2 bases, J lost 3 bases, and 11 bases lay in between. The CDR3: CAISERVGSYNEQFF. The CDR3 DNA is TGTGCCATCAGTGAGCGTGTAGGCAGCTACAATGAGCAGTTCTTC.

This clonotype showed up many times. The chain recombines TRBV5-1 with TRBJ2-2; 8 bases are a match to TRBD1. With V trimmed by 4 bases and J by 1 base, 3 bases remained unmatched. CDR1 and CDR2 (germline): SGHRS, YFSETQ. The CDR3 covers 15 residues. The CDR3 protein is CASSPDRENTGELFF. Here the CDR3 DNA reads TGCGCCAGCAGCCCGGACAGGGAGAACACCGGGGAGCTGTTTTTT. Combining the CDR3 with reference TRBV5-1 and TRBJ2-2 gives the whole variable domain KAGVTQTPRYLIKTRGQQVTLSCSPISGHRSVSWYQQTPGQGLQFLFEYFSETQRNKGNFPGRFSGRQFSNSRSEMNVSTLELGDSALYLCASSPDRENTGELFFGEGSRLTVL.

This clonotype was seen many times. V gene TRBV3-1 combines with J gene TRBJ2-5; 7 bases are a match to TRBD1. Germline V gene lookup returns CDR1 LGHDT and CDR2 YNNKEL (reference sequence). V shed 0 bases, J shed 5 bases, and the junction held 9 bases outside the gene matches. The CDR3 sequence is 16 residues long. The CDR3 region has the DNA TGTGCCAGCAGCCAAGAAAGTGAAGGGGGCCGGGAGACCCAGTACTTC. It translates to CASSQESEGGRETQYF.

The V gene is TRBV27, the J gene TRBJ1-4, with 9 nucleotides matching TRBD1. V was pared by 1 base and J by 7 bases, with 10 bases of the junction left unmatched. The V gene's germline CDR1 is MNHEY and CDR2 SMNVEV (reference sequence). The CDR3 contains 17 residues. Here the CDR3 reads CASSLFPPGQGTEKLFF. CDR3 nucleotide sequence: TGTGCCAGCAGTTTATTCCCCCCAGGACAGGGGACTGAAAAACTGTTTTTT.

This clonotype has a handful of counts. This chain joins TRBV5-1 and TRBJ1-6, with 8 bases fitting TRBD1. V was clipped by 4 bases and J by 7 bases; unmatched bases: 7. This CDR3 has 15 residues. Germline values: CDR1 SGHRS, CDR2 YFSETQ. The CDR3, as DNA: TGCGCCAGCAGCCCTTCAGGGGGCGAGAATTCACCCCTCCACTTT. The encoded protein is CASSPSGGENSPLHF.

This clonotype was recorded at least ten times. V gene TRBV12-5 combines with J gene TRBJ2-3; D perhaps matches TRBD2 (7 bases). V was clipped by 7 bases and J by 2 bases, with 16 bases between them. Germline V gene lookup returns CDR1 LGHNT and CDR2 FRNRAP. The CDR3 is made up of 15 amino acids. CDR3 sequence (DNA): TGTGCTAGTGAGGGGGGGGGACAATACACAGATACGCAGTATTTT. It is translated as CASEGGGQYTDTQYF. The full variable domain, rest sourced from reference TRBV12-5 and TRBJ2-3, is DARVTQTPRHKVTEMGQEVTMRCQPILGHNTVFWYRQTMMQGLELLAYFRNRAPLDDSGMPKDRFSAEMPDATLATLKIQPSEPRDSAVYFCASEGGGQYTDTQYFGPGTRLTVL.

The rearrangement uses TRBV29-1 and TRBJ1-4; D call uncertain. The length of the CDR3 is 12 residues. CDR1 and CDR2 from the germline V gene are SQVTM and ANQGSEA. V lost 4 bases to trimming and J lost 5 bases, with 8 bases between them. The CDR3 bases are TGCAGCGTTGTAACCGGGAATGAAAAACTGTTTTTT. Translating gives CSVVTGNEKLFF. The entire variable domain, with the rest obtained from reference TRBV29-1 and TRBJ1-4, is as follows: SAVISQKPSRDICQRGTSLTIQCQVDSQVTMMFWYRQQPGQSLTLIATANQGSEATYESGFVIDKFPISRPNLTFSTLTVSNMSPEDSSIYLCSVVTGNEKLFFGSGTQLSVL.

A word on this clonotype: A far larger clone is just one base off, so this is likely a read error. This chain uses TRBV7-4 with TRBJ2-3, with TRBD1 as a possible D gene (6 bases). This CDR3 contains 14 residues. CDR1 is SGHVT and CDR2 is SQSDAQ in the germline V gene. The V end was cut by 5 bases, the J end by 1 base, with 10 bases between. The CDR3 reads CASSTRQGTDTQYF. The CDR3 DNA follows: TGTGCCAGCAGCACCCGACAGGGCACAGATACGCAGTATTTT. Looking up the rest from reference TRBV7-4 and TRBJ2-3 gives the full variable domain: GAGVSQSPRYKVAKRGRDVALRCDSISGHVTLYWYRQTLGQGSEVLTYSQSDAQRDKSGRPSGRFSAERPERSVSTLKIQRTEQGDSAVYLCASSTRQGTDTQYFGPGTRLTVL.